This T cell receptor (beta chain) stems from a study of type 1 regulatory T cells. V lost 0 bases to trimming and J lost 5 bases; unmatched junction nucleotides: 9. The length of the CDR3 is 15 residues. CDR1 DFQATT and CDR2 SNEGSKA come from the germline V gene (reference sequence). With respect to this clonotype: The antigen is not known.

TCRdb reprocessed the reads via MiXCR and lists one record per CDR3 protein. The sample shows 12,000 to 15,000 distinct CDR3 sequences, approximately 13% of them seen only once. This receptor was identified in a human donor in good health. J is TRBJ2-7 and V is TRBV20-1; 8 nucleotides match TRBD2. Sequenced sample: cultured T cells, either the whole culture or a sorted T cell fraction (not recorded which). CDR3 amino acids: CSARDLSGSFNEQYF. The DNA for the CDR3 is TGCAGTGCTAGAGATCTCAGCGGGAGTTTTAACGAGCAGTACTTC.